This T cell receptor (beta chain) was recorded in a study of T cell clonotyping in hematopoietic cell transplantation. Concerning this clone itself: Antigen: not known.

The time point is: recipient sample about 28 days before transplant, after cytoreduction. Trimming removed 5 bases at V and 3 bases at J, with 19 bases between. This CDR3 is 16 amino acids long. In germline, CDR1 is SEHNR, CDR2 FQNEAQ (reference sequence). Profiling relied on immunoSEQ multiplex PCR, and the TCRdb table lists in-frame clones only, not all of them. The top ten hold 3.5% to 4% of the sample, which has thousands of clones, approximately 86% seen once. Broader study findings: Recipient TCR diversity dropped after transplant; expanded clonotypes rose from day 30 to 180. Higher Inverse Simpson Index values in graft donor and pretransplant recipient predicted broader posttransplant TCR diversity.

The receptor was isolated from a man aged 30-40 years with acute myeloid leukemia. Some clones in this sample may be carry-over from other donors' samples. The specimen was peripheral blood mononuclear cells, collected before stem cell transplant. The V and J genes are TRBV7-9 and TRBJ1-2; D unclear. The CDR3 region has the DNA TGTGCCAGCAGCCCTTCCGGTAGCCCGTTGGACTATGGCTACACCTTC. Amino acid sequence: CASSPSGSPLDYGYTF.